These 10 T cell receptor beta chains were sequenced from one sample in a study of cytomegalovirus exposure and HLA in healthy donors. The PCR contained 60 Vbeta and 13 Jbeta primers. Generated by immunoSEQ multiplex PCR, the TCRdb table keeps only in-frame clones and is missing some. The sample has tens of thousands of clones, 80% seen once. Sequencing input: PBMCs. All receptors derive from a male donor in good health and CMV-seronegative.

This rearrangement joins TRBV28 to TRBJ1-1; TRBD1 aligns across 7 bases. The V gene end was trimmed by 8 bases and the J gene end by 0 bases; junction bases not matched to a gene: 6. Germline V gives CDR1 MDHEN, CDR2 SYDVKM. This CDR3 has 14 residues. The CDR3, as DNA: TGTGCCAGCCGCCGACAGGGAGTGAACACTGAAGCTTTCTTT. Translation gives CASRRQGVNTEAFF.

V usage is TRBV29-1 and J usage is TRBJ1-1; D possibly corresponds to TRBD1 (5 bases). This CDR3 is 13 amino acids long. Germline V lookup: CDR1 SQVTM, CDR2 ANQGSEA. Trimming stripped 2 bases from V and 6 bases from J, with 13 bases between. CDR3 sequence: CSVETAPGAEAFF. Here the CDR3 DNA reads TGCAGCGTTGAAACGGCCCCGGGGGCTGAAGCTTTCTTT. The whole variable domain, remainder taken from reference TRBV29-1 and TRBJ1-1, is SAVISQKPSRDICQRGTSLTIQCQVDSQVTMMFWYRQQPGQSLTLIATANQGSEATYESGFVIDKFPISRPNLTFSTLTVSNMSPEDSSIYLCSVETAPGAEAFFGQGTRLTVV.

The DNA for the CDR3 is TGTGCCAGCAGCGTGGCGGGGGCCTACGAGCAGTACTTC. Amino acids: CASSVAGAYEQYF. The J gene is TRBJ2-7, the V gene TRBV7-9; 7 bases map to TRBD2. J gave up 2 bases and V 5 bases, and 3 bases lay outside the gene matches. The germline V gene has CDR1 SEHNR and CDR2 FQNEAQ (reference sequence). The CDR3 runs 13 residues.

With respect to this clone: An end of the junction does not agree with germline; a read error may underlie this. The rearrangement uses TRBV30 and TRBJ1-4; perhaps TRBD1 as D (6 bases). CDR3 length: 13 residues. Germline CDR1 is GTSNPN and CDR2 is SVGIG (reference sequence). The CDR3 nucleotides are TGTGCCTGGAGTGTTTCAGGGGATGAAAAACTGCTTTTT. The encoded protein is CAWSVSGDEKLLF.

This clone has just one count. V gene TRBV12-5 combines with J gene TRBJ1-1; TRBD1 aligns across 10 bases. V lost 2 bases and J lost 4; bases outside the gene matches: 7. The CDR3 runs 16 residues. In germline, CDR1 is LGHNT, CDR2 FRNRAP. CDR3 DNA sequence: TGTGCTAGTGGTTTGCCTCGGGACAGGGGTGGCACTGAAGCTTTCTTT. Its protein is CASGLPRDRGGTEAFF.

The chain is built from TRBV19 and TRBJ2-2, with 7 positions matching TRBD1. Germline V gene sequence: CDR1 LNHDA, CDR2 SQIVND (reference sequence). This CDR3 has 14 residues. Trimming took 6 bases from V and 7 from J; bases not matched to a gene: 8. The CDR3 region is CASRGNQGVGELFF. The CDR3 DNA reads TGTGCCAGTAGGGGAAATCAGGGGGTCGGGGAGCTGTTTTTT.

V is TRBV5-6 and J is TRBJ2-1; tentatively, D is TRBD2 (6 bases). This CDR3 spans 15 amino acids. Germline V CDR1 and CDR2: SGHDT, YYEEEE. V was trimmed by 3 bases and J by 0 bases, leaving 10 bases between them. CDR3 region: CASSSGDSSYNEQFF. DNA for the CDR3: TGTGCCAGCAGCTCGGGGGACTCCTCCTACAATGAGCAGTTCTTC.

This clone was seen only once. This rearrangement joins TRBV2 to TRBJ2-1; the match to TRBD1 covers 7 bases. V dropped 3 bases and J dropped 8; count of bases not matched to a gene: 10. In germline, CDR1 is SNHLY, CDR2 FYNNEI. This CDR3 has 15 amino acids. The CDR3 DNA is TGTGCCAGCAGTGATAAGGGGGCCTGGCAGGATGAGCAGTTCTTC. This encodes CASSDKGAWQDEQFF.

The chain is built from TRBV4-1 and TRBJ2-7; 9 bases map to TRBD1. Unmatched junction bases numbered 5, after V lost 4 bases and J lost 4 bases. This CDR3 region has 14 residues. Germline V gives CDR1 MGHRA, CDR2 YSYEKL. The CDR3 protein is CASSLRDRAYEQYF. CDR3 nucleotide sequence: TGCGCCAGCAGCCTCCGGGACAGGGCATACGAGCAGTACTTC.

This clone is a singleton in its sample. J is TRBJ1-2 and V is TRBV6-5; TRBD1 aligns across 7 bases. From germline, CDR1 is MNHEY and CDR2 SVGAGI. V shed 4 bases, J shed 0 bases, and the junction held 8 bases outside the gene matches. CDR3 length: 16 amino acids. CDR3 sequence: CASSSLQGLTNYGYTF. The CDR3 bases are TGTGCCAGCAGTTCTTTACAGGGGCTCACTAACTATGGCTACACCTTC.